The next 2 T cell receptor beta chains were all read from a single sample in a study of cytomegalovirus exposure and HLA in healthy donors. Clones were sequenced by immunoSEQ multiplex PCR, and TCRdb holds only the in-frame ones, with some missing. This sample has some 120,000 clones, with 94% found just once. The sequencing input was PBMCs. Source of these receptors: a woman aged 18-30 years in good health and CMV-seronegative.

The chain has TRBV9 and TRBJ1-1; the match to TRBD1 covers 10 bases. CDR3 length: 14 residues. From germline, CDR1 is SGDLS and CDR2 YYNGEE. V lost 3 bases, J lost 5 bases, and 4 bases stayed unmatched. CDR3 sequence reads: CASSAGQGWTEAFF. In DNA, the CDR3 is TGTGCCAGCAGCGCGGGACAGGGGTGGACTGAAGCTTTCTTT.

The chain's CDR3 is CATSRDVMGQRYGYTF. The CDR3, as DNA: TGTGCCACCAGCAGAGATGTTATGGGACAGAGATATGGCTACACCTTC. This rearrangement joins TRBV15 to TRBJ1-2, with 7 bases fitting TRBD1. This CDR3 has 16 residues. The V segment lost 0 bases and the J segment 5 bases; nucleotides outside the gene matches: 9. The germline V gene encodes CDR1 LNHNV and CDR2 YYDKDF (reference sequence). Together with reference TRBV15 and TRBJ1-2, the CDR3 gives the full variable domain: DAMVIQNPRYQVTQFGKPVTLSCSQTLNHNVMYWYQQKSSQAPKLLFHYYDKDFNNEADTPDNFQSRRPNTSFCFLDIRSPGLGDTAMYLCATSRDVMGQRYGYTFGSGTRLTVV.